The 21 T cell receptor beta chains given below trace back to one sample, sequenced in a study of blood T cell repertoires in COVID-19. Produced via immunoSEQ multiplex PCR; TCRdb's table is partial and in-frame only. The repertoire holds about 99,000 clones, 84% seen once, with roughly 1.9% in the top ten. The sequencing input was peripheral blood. These receptors came from a man aged 70 or older with active or convalescent COVID-19.

This clone was seen only once. This CDR3 reads CASSLAGGNYGYTF. CDR3 DNA sequence: TGTGCCAGCAGTTTAGCAGGGGGGAACTATGGCTACACCTTC. The rearrangement links TRBV28 to TRBJ1-2; 7 bases align to TRBD1. The CDR3 consists of 14 residues. V dropped 2 bases and J dropped 2; count of bases not matched to a gene: 2. CDR1 is MDHEN, CDR2 SYDVKM, per germline.

The chain has TRBV27 and TRBJ1-2; D ambiguous. Between the trimmed V and J ends, which lost 0 bases and 4 bases, there was a span of 9 bases. The germline V gene encodes CDR1 MNHEY and CDR2 SMNVEV (reference sequence). The CDR3 is 14 amino acids. The CDR3, as DNA: TGTGCCAGCAGTTTATCCAGACACTTCTATGGCTACACCTTC. Translation gives CASSLSRHFYGYTF.

This chain links TRBV30 with TRBJ2-1; 7 bases fit TRBD1. CDR1 and CDR2 (germline): GTSNPN, SVGIG (reference sequence). The V gene end was trimmed by 5 bases and the J gene end by 12 bases; junction bases not matched to a gene: 16. This CDR3 comprises 14 residues. CDR3 sequence: CAWEAGGRGSSQFF. The CDR3 nucleotides are TGTGCCTGGGAAGCAGGGGGTCGGGGAAGCTCGCAGTTCTTC. Full variable domain (remainder filled in from reference TRBV30 and TRBJ2-1): SQTIHQWPATLVQPVGSPLSLECTVEGTSNPNLYWYRQAAGRGLQLLFYSVGIGQISSEVPQNLSASRPQDRQFILSSKKLLLSDSGFYLCAWEAGGRGSSQFFGPGTRLTVL.

The J gene is TRBJ1-4, the V gene TRBV2; 8 nucleotides agree with TRBD1. V lost 6 bases, J lost 4 bases, and 4 bases stayed unmatched. Germline assignment: CDR1 SNHLY and CDR2 FYNNEI. The CDR3 length is 14 residues. The CDR3 bases are TGTGCCAGCAGGGGGACAGGAGGTAATGAAAAACTGTTTTTT. Amino acid sequence: CASRGTGGNEKLFF.

The chain carries TRBV9 and TRBJ1-4; D gene ambiguous. V was clipped by 0 bases and J by 7 bases, with 13 bases between them. Germline CDR1 reads SGDLS; CDR2 reads YYNGEE. The CDR3 totals 15 residues. The CDR3 nucleotides read TGTGCCAGCAGCGTAGGAGGGCAAGGAGGTGAAAAACTGTTTTTT. Amino acid sequence: CASSVGGQGGEKLFF.

The V and J genes are TRBV12-3 or TRBV12-4 and TRBJ2-3; D remains ambiguous. This CDR3 is 11 amino acids long. V lost 3 bases and J lost 8, with 6 bases in between. CDR3 nucleotide sequence: TGTGCCAGCAGTTTCGGAGTTACGCAGTATTTT. It is translated as CASSFGVTQYF.

V usage is TRBV7-9 and J usage is TRBJ1-3; D not resolved. V lost 3 bases and J lost 6, with 9 bases in between. The CDR3 runs to 13 residues. Germline lookup yields CDR1 SEHNR and CDR2 FQNEAQ (reference sequence). The CDR3 sequence: CASSLAFSNTIYF. The DNA for the CDR3 is TGTGCCAGCAGCTTGGCTTTTTCAAACACCATATATTTT.

This clone appeared a few times. J is TRBJ2-7 and V is TRBV2; TRBD1 aligns across 10 bases. CDR1 and CDR2 from the germline V gene are SNHLY and FYNNEI. The V segment lost 1 base and the J segment 4 bases; nucleotides outside the gene matches: 10. This CDR3 has 17 residues. The CDR3: CASSEGGQGNGIYEQYF. CDR3 coding DNA: TGTGCCAGCAGTGAAGGGGGACAGGGGAATGGGATATACGAGCAGTACTTC.

The chain joins TRBV6-4 to TRBJ1-2; 9 nucleotides agree with TRBD1. The CDR3 covers 15 residues. The V gene end was trimmed by 0 bases and the J gene end by 8 bases; junction bases not matched to a gene: 7. Germline values: CDR1 MRHNA, CDR2 SNTAGT. CDR3 DNA sequence: TGTGCCAGCAGTGACTCGGGCGGACAGGGGCAGGGCTACACCTTC. Translation: CASSDSGGQGQGYTF.

Turning to this clone: One junction end disagrees with the germline gene, perhaps due to a read error. The chain uses TRBV28 and TRBJ1-4; tentatively, D is TRBD1 (5 bases). This CDR3 is 16 amino acids long. Germline CDR1 reads MDHEN; CDR2 reads SYDVKM. The CDR3: CASSFPARGSNEKLFF. DNA of the CDR3: TGTGCCAGTAGTTTTCCTGCCCGGGGGTCTAATGAAAAACTGTTTTTT.

The rearrangement links TRBV30 to TRBJ1-1; D not resolved. The CDR3 covers 11 residues. Germline V gene sequence: CDR1 GTSNPN, CDR2 SVGIG (reference sequence). V was clipped by 5 bases and J by 5 bases, with 9 bases between them. DNA for the CDR3: TGTGCCTGGCTCAGGTTGACTGAAGCTTTCTTT. This encodes CAWLRLTEAFF.

V usage is TRBV5-3 and J usage is TRBJ2-1, with a weak D call TRBD2 (5 bases). TRBV5-3 is reported as an ORF; its role is uncertain. The CDR3 contains 13 residues. With 4 bases removed from V and 5 bases from J, the gap between germline ends came to 10 bases. This CDR3 reads CARSPGRNNEQFF. The CDR3 coding sequence is TGTGCCAGAAGCCCGGGGAGAAACAATGAGCAGTTCTTC.

The V call is TRBV28, the J call TRBJ1-2; unclear D gene. The CDR3 runs 14 residues. Trimming pared 2 bases from V and 4 bases from J, leaving 11 bases between. Germline V CDR1 and CDR2: MDHEN, SYDVKM. DNA for the CDR3: TGTGCCAGCAGTTTAGAGGGATTTGGCTATGGCTACACCTTC. It translates to CASSLEGFGYGYTF.

The chain carries TRBV7-3 and TRBJ1-1, with 7 bases identical to TRBD1. Per the germline V gene, CDR1 is SGHTA and CDR2 is FQGTGA. This CDR3 has 13 amino acids. J gave up 3 bases and V 3 bases, and 1 base lay outside the gene matches. Written as DNA, the CDR3 is TGTGCCAGCAGCTTTCAGGGGGACACTGAAGCTTTCTTT. Its translation: CASSFQGDTEAFF.

V and J are TRBV10-3 and TRBJ1-6; D gene uncertain. The germline V gene has CDR1 ENHRY and CDR2 SYGVKD. The V and J ends lost 3 bases and 4 bases respectively, with 7 bases between them. The CDR3 extends over 14 amino acids. The CDR3 loop is CAISDSDYNSPLHF. The CDR3 DNA is TGTGCCATCAGTGACTCAGATTATAATTCACCCCTCCACTTT.

The V and J genes are TRBV14 and TRBJ2-1, with a weak D call TRBD2 (6 bases). The V end lost 0 bases, the J end lost 0 bases, and 9 bases lay between the germline ends. The CDR3 totals 16 residues. CDR1 and CDR2 (germline): SGHDN, FVKESK. CDR3 region: CASSQDGGSSYNEQFF. Here the CDR3 DNA reads TGTGCCAGCAGCCAAGATGGGGGGAGCTCCTACAATGAGCAGTTCTTC.

As regards this clone: At one of its ends the junction is not consistent with the germline gene, which may arise from a read error. This sequence joins TRBV2 and TRBJ2-3, with TRBD2 identical over 10 bases. The CDR3 runs to 15 residues. Germline lookup yields CDR1 SNHLY and CDR2 FYNNEI. In DNA, the CDR3 is TGTGCCGGCAGTTGGACTAGCGGTAGCACAGATACGCAGTATTTT. This translates into CAGSWTSGSTDTQYF.

The rearrangement links TRBV5-1 to TRBJ2-5, with TRBD1 matching 10 bases. Germline trimming cut 0 bases from V and 1 base from J; bases unmatched to any gene: 6. The length of the CDR3 is 17 residues. Germline V gene sequence: CDR1 SGHRS, CDR2 YFSETQ. The CDR3, as DNA: TGCGCCAGCAGCTTGGCCTCTTGGACAGGGGGCCAAGAGACCCAGTACTTC. Its protein product is CASSLASWTGGQETQYF.

CDR3 DNA sequence: TGTGCCAGCAGCCAAAGATTAGGGGAAGAGACCCAGTACTTC. Residues: CASSQRLGEETQYF. The V call is TRBV14, the J call TRBJ2-5, with a weak D call TRBD1 (5 bases). Germline V gene sequence: CDR1 SGHDN, CDR2 FVKESK. V was clipped by 2 bases and J by 3 bases, with 10 bases between them. The CDR3 spans 14 residues.

This clone has just one count. The CDR3 here is CASSQSSGTGTYNEQFF. The CDR3 nucleotides read TGTGCCAGCAGTCAAAGTTCTGGGACAGGGACCTACAATGAGCAGTTCTTC. The chain links TRBV2 to TRBJ2-1; 9 bases are shared with TRBD1. V shed 5 bases, J shed 2 bases, and the junction held 10 bases outside the gene matches. The CDR3 is 17 amino acids. Germline V lookup: CDR1 SNHLY, CDR2 FYNNEI.

CDR3 bases: TGCGCCAGCAGCTTGATACTCGGCACTGAAGCTTTCTTT. Translating gives CASSLILGTEAFF. The V gene is TRBV5-1, the J gene TRBJ1-1; D gene ambiguous. The germline CDR1 and CDR2 sequences are SGHRS and YFSETQ. Trimming pared 1 base from V and 4 bases from J, leaving 8 bases between. CDR3 length: 13 residues.